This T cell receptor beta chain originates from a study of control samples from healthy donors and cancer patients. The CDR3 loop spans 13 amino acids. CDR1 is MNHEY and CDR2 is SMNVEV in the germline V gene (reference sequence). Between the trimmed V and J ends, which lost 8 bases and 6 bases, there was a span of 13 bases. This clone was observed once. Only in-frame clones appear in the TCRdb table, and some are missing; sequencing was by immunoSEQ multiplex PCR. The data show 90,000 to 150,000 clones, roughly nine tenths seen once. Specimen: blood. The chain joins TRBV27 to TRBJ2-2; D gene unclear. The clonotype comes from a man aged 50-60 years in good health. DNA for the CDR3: TGTGCCAGCCAAGGGAAGGGTCCCGGGGAGCTGTTTTTT. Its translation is CASQGKGPGELFF.